This entry concerns a single T cell receptor beta chain. What this receptor recognizes is not known. No qualities accompany the bases; no much larger clone lies one base away. For CDR1 and CDR2, the germline V gene lists ENHRY and SYGVKD. Clipping removes 2 bases from V and 9 bases from J, with 10 as the unmatched junction base count. The CDR3 measures 16 amino acids from cysteine to phenylalanine. Of the read, only the CDR3 DNA is kept; its 48 bases are in frame from base 1. This sample is part of a study of blood T cell repertoires in COVID-19 (dated by TCRdb to 2018 to 2020). Regarding the study in general: Samples covering the acute and convalescent phases of COVID-19 were provided by collaborators in the United States, Italy and Spain. The samples were drawn from the first 160 participants of the ongoing ImmuneRACE study and from some 1,300 subjects provided by 6 global collaborators. Sample metadata almost always included a de-identified subject ID, COVID-19 status, age in years and sex. Where available, HLA class I and class II types were obtained from metadata supplied by the sample provider rather than from assay-based typing. The dataset comprised deeply sampled blood TCRbeta repertoires from subjects exposed to, actively infected with, or recovered from COVID-19. The material from the prospective study consisted of cDNA or gDNA derived from T cells, B-cell-depleted T cells, or PBMCs. The repertoires were released in a freely available public database meant as a resource for research on the immune response to SARS-CoV-2.

Collaborating institutions collected whole blood in K2EDTA tubes following their own protocols. For TCRbeta analysis, collaborators shipped samples in one of three forms: frozen whole blood, isolated PBMCs, or DNA extracted from either of those sample types. TCRbeta CDR3 regions were amplified from genomic DNA using the immunoSEQ Assay, a bias-controlled multiplex PCR. Processing in the source paper ran as follows. The number of nucleated cells in each sample was estimated from the amplification of reference gene primers within the assay. Sequence reads were collapsed and filtered to measure the absolute abundance of every unique TCRbeta CDR3 rearrangement. For each sample, productive Simpson clonality was calculated as the square root of Simpson's diversity index across productive rearrangements. TCRdb limited this immuneACCESS table to in-frame rearrangements with V and J called. A share of clones is missing; checked studies link under half to unresolved V genes, and the rest is unexplained. V, J and clone size derive from that table, while D and trimming were established from the DNA sequence. The sample table contains 150,000 to 200,000 clones; only one count was recorded for roughly four fifths of them. The ten largest clones capture 9.5% to 13% of the sample.

The study at large found these results: The quantity of clinical and demographic metadata differed by source and by participant and was supplied without curation.

The specimen was peripheral blood. This TCR was sampled from a human donor in a cohort sampled during active COVID-19. The chain was built from TRBV10-3 and TRBJ2-1, with 10 bases in between that match TRBD2. In nucleotide form, the sequence is TGTGCCATCAGTGAGCCGGTATCGACTAGCGGGCCTGAGCAGTTCTTC. Its translation is CAISEPVSTSGPEQFF.